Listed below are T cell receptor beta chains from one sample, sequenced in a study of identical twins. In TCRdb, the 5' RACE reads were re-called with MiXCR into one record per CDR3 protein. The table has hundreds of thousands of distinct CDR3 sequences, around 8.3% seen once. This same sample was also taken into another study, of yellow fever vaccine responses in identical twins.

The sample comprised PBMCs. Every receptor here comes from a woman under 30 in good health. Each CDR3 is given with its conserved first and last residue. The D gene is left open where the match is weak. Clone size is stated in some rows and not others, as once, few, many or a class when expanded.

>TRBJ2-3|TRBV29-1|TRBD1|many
CSVGQGGTDTQYF
TGCAGCGTCGGACAGGGGGGCACAGATACGCAGTATTTT
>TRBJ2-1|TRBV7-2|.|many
CASSVSEHEQFF
TGTGCCAGCAGCGTCAGTGAGCATGAGCAGTTCTTC
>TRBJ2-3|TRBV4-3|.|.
CASSQGSSGVVGTDTQYF
TGCGCCAGCAGCCAAGGATCCTCTGGGGTAGTGGGTACAGATACGCAGTATTTT
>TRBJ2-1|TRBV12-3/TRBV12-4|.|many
CASTEVSEQFF
TGTGCCAGCACAGAAGTCAGTGAGCAGTTCTTC
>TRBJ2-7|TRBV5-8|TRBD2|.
CASILGWGTSAEQYF
TGTGCCAGCATCCTAGGTTGGGGGACTAGTGCCGAGCAGTACTTC
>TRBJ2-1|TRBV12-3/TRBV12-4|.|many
CASSGYEQFF
TGTGCCAGCAGTGGATACGAGCAGTTCTTC
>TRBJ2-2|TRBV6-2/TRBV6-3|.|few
CASTEAGYTGELFF
TGTGCCAGCACCGAGGCGGGGTACACCGGGGAGCTGTTTTTT
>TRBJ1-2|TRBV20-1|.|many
CSARVPSRYGYTF
TGCAGTGCTAGAGTACCCAGTCGCTATGGCTACACCTTC
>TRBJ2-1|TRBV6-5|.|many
CASSYRGEGGQFF
TGTGCCAGCAGTTACCGGGGAGAGGGGGGGCAGTTCTTC
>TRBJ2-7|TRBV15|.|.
CATSRPLAYEQYF
TGTGCCACCAGCAGGCCTCTGGCCTACGAGCAGTACTTC
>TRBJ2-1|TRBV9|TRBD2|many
CASSATSGAYNEQFF
TGTGCCAGCAGCGCTACTAGCGGGGCCTACAATGAGCAGTTCTTC
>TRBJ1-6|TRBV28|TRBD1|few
CASSLPRTGGSPLHF
TGTGCCAGCAGTCTTCCTCGGACAGGAGGCTCACCCCTCCACTTT